Below, one T cell receptor (beta chain) is given with its context. TCRdb's table, derived via immunoSEQ multiplex PCR, lists solely in-frame clones and lacks some. The profile shows a few hundred thousand clones, 85% to 90% of them singletons. This sample was taken from a study of blood T cell repertoires in COVID-19. Study in general: Samples of COVID-19 (acute and convalescent) were obtained from the United States, Italy and Spain. From T cells, B-cell-depleted T cells, or PBMCs came the material, which was cDNA or gDNA.

This CDR3 comprises 16 residues. In germline, CDR1 is MNHEY, CDR2 SMNVEV (reference sequence). V lost 8 bases to trimming and J lost 7 bases; unmatched junction nucleotides: 18. This clonotype was obtained from a woman between 45 and 60 years old with active or convalescent COVID-19. The J gene is TRBJ2-7, the V gene TRBV27; 9 bases map to TRBD1. Sequences were obtained from peripheral blood. CDR3 in DNA: TGTGCCAGCCGATATGGAGACAGGGGGGAGCTCGGGGAGCAGTACTTC. It is translated as CASRYGDRGELGEQYF.